This entry lists 22 T cell receptor beta chains sequenced from one sample in a study of beta chain features in type 1 diabetes. General observations from the study: Type 1 diabetes patients had TCRB CDR3s that were shorter (moderately but significantly so) in all four CD4+ subsets.

These TCRs' antigens remain unknown. Expressed TCRB transcripts were sequenced because the entire RNA isolate underwent reverse transcription. The assay was immunoSEQ multiplex PCR, and TCRdb's table has in-frame clones only and misses some. The table records fewer than 300,000 clones, roughly 20% of them present only once. Sequences were obtained from naive CD4+ T cells from blood. The receptors stem from a woman aged 40 to 49 with type 1 diabetes.

This clone came up a few times. The chain combines TRBV5-1 with TRBJ2-2, with D maybe TRBD1 (5 bases). Trimming removed 3 bases from V and 5 bases from J, with 11 bases in between. CDR3 length: 14 residues. Per germline, CDR1 SGHRS and CDR2 YFSETQ. The CDR3 DNA reads TGCGCCAGCAGCTGGGGCTCCGATACCGGGGAGCTGTTTTTT. Translation gives CASSWGSDTGELFF.

Written as DNA, the CDR3 is TGTGCCAGCTCAGAACAGGCCCAAGAGACCCAGTACTTC. Residues: CASSEQAQETQYF. This chain uses TRBV18 with TRBJ2-5; D might be TRBD1 (5 bases). The CDR3 extends over 13 amino acids. CDR1 and CDR2 from the germline V gene are KGHSH and LQKENI. The germline V and J ends were trimmed by 5 bases and 1 base, with 8 bases remaining between them. The full variable domain, in which reference TRBV18 and TRBJ2-5 provide the parts outside the CDR3, is NAGVMQNPRHLVRRRGQEARLRCSPMKGHSHVYWYRQLPEEGLKFMVYLQKENIIDESGMPKERFSAEFPKEGPSILRIQQVVRGDSAAYFCASSEQAQETQYFGPGTRLLVL.

This clone was seen a few times. The V and J genes are TRBV28 and TRBJ1-1; 10 bases are shared with TRBD1. V shed 5 bases, J shed 1 base, and the junction held 7 bases outside the gene matches. Germline V gene lookup returns CDR1 MDHEN and CDR2 SYDVKM. This CDR3 has 16 residues. For the CDR3, the DNA is TGTGCCAGCAGTGCAGACAGGGGGCCTGGGAACACTGAAGCTTTCTTT. As protein: CASSADRGPGNTEAFF.

This chain connects TRBV7-9 to TRBJ2-5, with a possible D match to TRBD2 (6 bases). V was shortened by 2 bases and J by 4 bases, with 23 bases between the two germline ends. Looked up from germline, CDR1 is SEHNR and CDR2 is FQNEAQ (reference sequence). The CDR3 loop spans 18 amino acids. The chain's CDR3 is CASSLRREVSLGPETQYF. CDR3 nucleotide sequence: TGTGCCAGCAGCTTAAGGAGGGAGGTCTCACTTGGCCCAGAGACCCAGTACTTC. Combining the CDR3 with reference TRBV7-9 and TRBJ2-5 gives the whole variable domain DTGVSQNPRHKITKRGQNVTFRCDPISEHNRLYWYRQTLGQGPEFLTYFQNEAQLEKSRLLSDRFSAERPKGSFSTLEIQRTEQGDSAMYLCASSLRREVSLGPETQYFGPGTRLLVL.

This clone appeared a few times. The chain combines TRBV5-4 with TRBJ2-7; TRBD1 might be the D (6 bases). V dropped 3 bases and J dropped 2 bases, with 9 bases sitting between them. This CDR3 has 13 residues. The germline V gene has CDR1 SGHNT and CDR2 YYREEE (reference sequence). CDR3 DNA: TGTGCCAGCAGCTCGGACAGAACCTACGAGCAGTACTTC. This codes for CASSSDRTYEQYF.

V usage is TRBV5-4 and J usage is TRBJ2-2; the D gene is possibly TRBD2 (6 bases). CDR1 and CDR2 (germline): SGHNT, YYREEE (reference sequence). This CDR3 contains 15 residues. V lost 7 bases and J 3 bases, leaving 16 bases between the germline ends. The CDR3 nucleotides read TGTGCCAGCGGTGGTGAACCGGGAGACACCGGGGAGCTGTTTTTT. It yields the protein CASGGEPGDTGELFF.

The sample holds a few counts of this clone. The gene calls are TRBV5-4 and TRBJ1-5; D possibly corresponds to TRBD1 (5 bases). CDR1 is SGHNT, CDR2 YYREEE, per germline (reference sequence). V gave up 2 bases and J gave up 5 bases, with 8 bases separating them. The CDR3 length is 13 residues. CDR3 sequence: CASSFGGDQPQHF. The CDR3 bases are TGTGCCAGCAGCTTCGGGGGGGATCAGCCCCAGCATTTT.

This clone was found a few times. The chain has TRBV10-3 and TRBJ2-1; 10 positions match TRBD1. The CDR3 length is 14 residues. CDR1 ENHRY and CDR2 SYGVKD come from the germline V gene. V was clipped by 7 bases and J by 6 bases; unmatched bases: 6. The CDR3 nucleotides read TGTGCCATCACCGGGACAGGGGAGGGCAATGAGCAGTTCTTC. Translated, it gives CAITGTGEGNEQFF.

This clone was found a few times. This sequence joins TRBV28 and TRBJ1-4; unclear D gene. The CDR3 loop spans 14 amino acids. Trimming removed 7 bases from V and 4 bases from J, with 13 bases in between. CDR1 MDHEN and CDR2 SYDVKM come from the germline V gene. The CDR3 spells CASTLGSFNEKLFF. CDR3 bases: TGTGCCAGCACTCTGGGGAGTTTTAATGAAAAACTGTTTTTT.

This clone was seen more than once but under ten times. This chain joins TRBV19 and TRBJ1-5, with D unclear. The length of the CDR3 is 12 residues. Germline V gene sequence: CDR1 LNHDA, CDR2 SQIVND (reference sequence). Trimming left V 2 bases short and J 4 bases short, with 3 bases between. CDR3 sequence (DNA): TGTGCCAGTAGTATACAGAATCAGCCCCAGCATTTT. Its translation is CASSIQNQPQHF.

The V call is TRBV5-4, the J call TRBJ1-1; 7 bases match TRBD1. The CDR3 spans 14 residues. The germline V gene encodes CDR1 SGHNT and CDR2 YYREEE (reference sequence). V shed 4 bases and J 3 bases; nucleotides not matched to a gene: 6. CDR3 protein: CASSRDRVDTEAFF. The CDR3 bases are TGTGCCAGCAGCCGTGACAGGGTAGACACTGAAGCTTTCTTT.

This clone was recorded a few times. The chain has TRBV19 and TRBJ2-5; a weak D match, TRBD2 (6 bases). V lost 7 bases, J lost 1 base, and 22 bases lay in between. In germline, CDR1 is LNHDA, CDR2 SQIVND (reference sequence). The CDR3 is 17 residues long. CDR3 amino acids: CASKGSGSGRGQETQYF. The CDR3 region has the DNA TGTGCCAGTAAAGGAAGCGGTAGCGGTAGAGGCCAAGAGACCCAGTACTTC.

This sequence joins TRBV7-2 and TRBJ2-5; weak D call: TRBD2 (5 bases). The CDR3 totals 13 residues. Germline V gene data show CDR1 as SGHTA and CDR2 as FQGNSA. Deletions cut 1 base from V and 5 bases from J, with 8 bases between. CDR3 nucleotide sequence: TGTGCCAGCAGCTTAGGAGGGAGCGAGACCCAGTACTTC. It codes for CASSLGGSETQYF.

The CDR3 loop reads CAISERDETQYF. The CDR3 DNA reads as TGTGCCATCAGTGAACGGGATGAAACCCAGTACTTC. The chain carries TRBV10-3 and TRBJ2-5; maybe TRBD2 (5 bases). V was cut by 3 bases and J by 8 bases, with 10 bases left in between. Germline V gene lookup returns CDR1 ENHRY and CDR2 SYGVKD. This CDR3 is built from 12 residues.

In this sample, this clone turned up a few times. The chain couples TRBV14 to TRBJ2-3, with TRBD2 as a possible D gene (6 bases). The V end was cut by 1 base, the J end by 0 bases, with 14 bases between. The germline gives CDR1 SGHDN, CDR2 FVKESK. This CDR3 comprises 17 residues. CDR3 nucleotides: TGTGCCAGCAGCCAAGTCCGGGGGAGAGCTAGCACAGATACGCAGTATTTT. Residues: CASSQVRGRASTDTQYF.

This chain uses TRBV19 with TRBJ2-4; TRBD1 agrees at 9 bases. Trimming took 10 bases from V and 3 from J; bases not matched to a gene: 4. The germline gives CDR1 LNHDA, CDR2 SQIVND (reference sequence). The CDR3 is 13 amino acids. Written as DNA, the CDR3 is TGTGCCACCAAGGGACAGGGCAAAAACATTCAGTACTTC. This gives the protein CATKGQGKNIQYF.

This clone was counted only a few times. This rearrangement joins TRBV29-1 to TRBJ2-5; unclear D gene. The CDR3 length is 14 residues. Germline V lookup: CDR1 SQVTM, CDR2 ANQGSEA. V was trimmed by 7 bases and J by 0 bases, leaving 15 bases between them. The CDR3 DNA sequence: TGCAGCGCACCGACCTCAGCGTACCAAGAGACCCAGTACTTC. Amino acid sequence: CSAPTSAYQETQYF.

The chain has TRBV4-1 and TRBJ1-2; 7 bases are shared with TRBD1. CDR3 length: 15 residues. Trimming removed 6 bases from V and 5 bases from J; junction bases left unmatched: 12. Germline lookup yields CDR1 MGHRA and CDR2 YSYEKL. CDR3 in DNA: TGCGCCAGCAGTGCTCTTACAGGGGTTTCATATGGCTACACCTTC. This sequence encodes CASSALTGVSYGYTF.

V usage is TRBV7-8 and J usage is TRBJ1-4, with D uncertain. Trimming left V 6 bases short and J 3 bases short, with 14 bases between. The CDR3 totals 15 residues. The germline CDR1 and CDR2 sequences are SGHVS and FQNEAQ. CDR3 nucleotide sequence: TGTGCCAGCAGTCTAAACCGGGTTTCTAATGAAAAACTGTTTTTT. This sequence encodes CASSLNRVSNEKLFF.

V is TRBV30 and J is TRBJ1-3; TRBD1 is a possible D gene (6 bases). The germline V gene encodes CDR1 GTSNPN and CDR2 SVGIG (reference sequence). Trimming took 3 bases from V and 0 from J, leaving 9 bases between them. This CDR3 is 14 amino acids long. CDR3 region: CAWSRTVSGNTIYF. In nucleotides, the CDR3 is TGTGCCTGGAGCAGGACAGTCTCTGGAAACACCATATATTTT.

The gene calls are TRBV6-5 and TRBJ2-7, with 13 nucleotides matching TRBD2. The V and J ends lost 3 bases and 3 bases, in that order; junction bases with no gene match: 5. This CDR3 has 16 residues. Germline lookup yields CDR1 MNHEY and CDR2 SVGAGI. The CDR3 protein is CASSYSGTSGNYEQYF. The CDR3 DNA sequence: TGTGCCAGCAGTTATTCCGGGACTAGCGGGAACTACGAGCAGTACTTC.

V is TRBV28 and J is TRBJ1-2; TRBD1 agrees at 7 bases. The CDR3 has 14 amino acids. The V and J ends lost 2 bases and 5 bases, in that order; junction bases with no gene match: 5. CDR1 and CDR2 from the germline V gene are MDHEN and SYDVKM. The CDR3 DNA reads as TGTGCCAGCAGTTTAGCGGACAGGTTTTATGGCTACACCTTC. The encoded protein is CASSLADRFYGYTF.